The text below deals with one TCR beta chain. Its target is not known. This sample was included in a study of cytomegalovirus exposure and HLA in healthy donors. Whole-study results and caveats: Testing in vitro showed a few CMV-associated chains specific for CMV antigens. Judged likely to be a sequencing artifact was a cluster of highly shared sequence variants. The study flagged some 180 TCR beta chains as cytomegalovirus-associated.

PCR primers comprised 60 Vbeta and 13 Jbeta primers. Libraries were prepared by immunoSEQ multiplex PCR; TCRdb keeps only in-frame clonotypes and omits some of them. The sample has some 130,000 clones; approximately 80% are singletons. The CDR3 loop spans 12 amino acids. Germline CDR1 reads SEHNR; CDR2 reads FQNEAQ (reference sequence). V was shortened by 5 bases and J by 3 bases, with 5 bases between the two germline ends. The chain combines TRBV7-9 with TRBJ2-1, with D unclear. The sequence derives from a man aged 40-55 years in good health and CMV-seronegative. The sample comprised PBMCs. CDR3: CASSLYYNEQFF. The DNA for the CDR3 is TGTGCCAGCAGCCTATACTACAATGAGCAGTTCTTC.